Below, 9 T cell receptor beta chains from the same sample are listed, as sequenced in a study of T cell responses to AZD1222 COVID-19 vaccine. Profiling relied on immunoSEQ multiplex PCR, and the TCRdb table lists in-frame clones only, not all of them. The repertoire holds some 110,000 clones, with roughly nine tenths as singletons. Here the sequenced sample was peripheral blood, taken on day 0 of AZD1222 vaccination. Receptors were obtained from an adult in good health.

The chain joins TRBV5-1 to TRBJ2-4; TRBD2 matches at 12 bases. The CDR3 is 18 residues long. The junction had 8 bases not matched to a gene; V was cut back by 4 bases and J by 0 bases. CDR1 is SGHRS, CDR2 YFSETQ, per germline. CDR3 protein: CASSPTSGGVKAKNIQYF. In DNA form, the CDR3 reads TGCGCCAGCAGCCCGACTAGCGGGGGAGTGAAAGCCAAAAACATTCAGTACTTC.

This clone was seen only once. The V and J genes are TRBV7-9 and TRBJ1-2; D is undetermined. Trimming removed 1 base from V and 13 bases from J, with 10 bases in between. The germline gives CDR1 SEHNR, CDR2 FQNEAQ (reference sequence). This CDR3 spans 11 amino acids. The CDR3 coding sequence is TGTGCCAGCAGCTTAGAAGGCGCTCGCACCTTC. It is translated as CASSLEGARTF.

As DNA, the CDR3 is TGTGCCAGTAGTATGGGGCAGTCCCCCTATGAGCCCCAGCATTTT. This codes for CASSMGQSPYEPQHF. The chain combines TRBV19 with TRBJ1-5; tentative D call: TRBD1 (5 bases). Trimming stripped 3 bases from V and 8 bases from J, with 17 bases between. The CDR3 extends over 15 amino acids. Germline CDR1 LNHDA, CDR2 SQIVND (reference sequence).

This clone was recorded once. V and J are TRBV2 and TRBJ2-7; D is possibly TRBD2 (5 bases). V lost 1 base to trimming and J lost 2 bases, with 9 bases between them. Germline lookup yields CDR1 SNHLY and CDR2 FYNNEI. The CDR3 is 14 residues long. For the CDR3, the DNA is TGTGCCAGCAGTGAAGGGCGGGCCACCTACGAGCAGTACTTC. The encoded protein is CASSEGRATYEQYF.

The chain uses TRBV11-2 and TRBJ2-1; 7 nucleotides agree with TRBD1. CDR1 is SGHAT, CDR2 FQNNGV, per germline. The CDR3 has 15 amino acids. V was pared by 3 bases and J by 4 bases, with 6 bases of the junction left unmatched. CDR3 amino acids: CASSLSPGGYNEQFF. CDR3 in DNA: TGTGCCAGCAGCTTGAGCCCAGGGGGATACAATGAGCAGTTCTTC.

In this sample, this clone turned up a few times. The sample contains more than one DNA sequence encoding this CDR3. The chain joins TRBV19 to TRBJ1-2, with D possibly being TRBD1 (5 bases). From germline, CDR1 is LNHDA and CDR2 SQIVND (reference sequence). The V gene lost 6 bases and the J gene lost 3 bases, with 8 bases spanning the gap. This CDR3 comprises 12 residues. This CDR3 reads CASSDSYYGYTF. The CDR3 DNA reads TGTGCCAGTAGCGACAGCTACTATGGCTACACCTTC.

The chain links TRBV24-1 to TRBJ2-3; TRBD1 matches 7 bases. The CDR3 is made up of 14 amino acids. Unmatched junction bases numbered 4, after V lost 3 bases and J lost 5 bases. The germline V gene has CDR1 KGHDR and CDR2 SFDVKD. As DNA, the CDR3 is TGTGCCACCAGTGATCCGGGACAGCTAGATACGCAGTATTTT. Its protein is CATSDPGQLDTQYF.

This rearrangement joins TRBV7-2 to TRBJ1-2; TRBD1 is a possible D gene (5 bases). Deletions cut 2 bases from V and 8 bases from J, with 15 bases between. Germline V CDR1 and CDR2: SGHTA, FQGNSA. The CDR3 length is 14 residues. The CDR3 spells CASSLLGPKGGYTF. The CDR3 nucleotides are TGTGCCAGCAGCTTATTGGGGCCCAAGGGAGGCTACACCTTC.

The chain has TRBV19 and TRBJ2-7, with 7 positions matching TRBD2. Looked up from germline, CDR1 is LNHDA and CDR2 is SQIVND (reference sequence). CDR3 size: 9 residues. Germline trimming cut 11 bases from V and 12 bases from J; bases unmatched to any gene: 7. CDR3 sequence: CALPGGLYF. The CDR3 DNA reads TGTGCCCTCCCGGGAGGCCTGTACTTC.